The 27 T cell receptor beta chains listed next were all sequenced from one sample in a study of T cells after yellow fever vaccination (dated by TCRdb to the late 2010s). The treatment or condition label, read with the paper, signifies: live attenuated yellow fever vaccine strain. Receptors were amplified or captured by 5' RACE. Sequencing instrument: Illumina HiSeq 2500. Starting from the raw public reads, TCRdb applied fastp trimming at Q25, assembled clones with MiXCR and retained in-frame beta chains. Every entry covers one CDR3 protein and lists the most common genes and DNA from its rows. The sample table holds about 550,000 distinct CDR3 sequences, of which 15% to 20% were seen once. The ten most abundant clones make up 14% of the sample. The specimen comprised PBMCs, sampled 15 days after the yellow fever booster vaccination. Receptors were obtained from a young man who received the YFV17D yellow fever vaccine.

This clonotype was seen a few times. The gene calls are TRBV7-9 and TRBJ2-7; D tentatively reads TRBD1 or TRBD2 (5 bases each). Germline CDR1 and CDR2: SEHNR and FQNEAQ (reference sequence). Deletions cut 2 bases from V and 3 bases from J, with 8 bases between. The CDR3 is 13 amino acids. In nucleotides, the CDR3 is TGTGCCAGCAGCTTACGGGACCACTACGAGCAGTACTTC. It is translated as CASSLRDHYEQYF. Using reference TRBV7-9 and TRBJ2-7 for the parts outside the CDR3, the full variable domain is DTGVSQNPRHKITKRGQNVTFRCDPISEHNRLYWYRQTLGQGPEFLTYFQNEAQLEKSRLLSDRFSAERPKGSFSTLEIQRTEQGDSAMYLCASSLRDHYEQYFGPGTRLTVT.

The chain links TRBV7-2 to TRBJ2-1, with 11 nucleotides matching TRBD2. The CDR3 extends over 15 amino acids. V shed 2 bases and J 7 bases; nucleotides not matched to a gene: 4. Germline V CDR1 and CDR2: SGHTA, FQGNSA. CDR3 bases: TGTGCCAGCAGCTTACTAGCGGGAGGCGTGAATGAGCAGTTCTTC. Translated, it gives CASSLLAGGVNEQFF.

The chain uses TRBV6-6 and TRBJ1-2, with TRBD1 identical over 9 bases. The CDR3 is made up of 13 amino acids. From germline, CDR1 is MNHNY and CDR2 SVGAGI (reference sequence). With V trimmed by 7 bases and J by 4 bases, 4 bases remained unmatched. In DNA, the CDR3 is TGTGCCAGCAACACGGGACAGGGCTATGGCTACACCTTC. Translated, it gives CASNTGQGYGYTF.

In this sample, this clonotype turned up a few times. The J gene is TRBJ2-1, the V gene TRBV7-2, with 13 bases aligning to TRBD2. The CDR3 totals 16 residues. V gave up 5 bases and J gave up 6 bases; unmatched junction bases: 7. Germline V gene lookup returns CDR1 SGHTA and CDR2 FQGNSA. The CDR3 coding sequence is TGTGCCAGCAGCACACAACTAGCGGGAGGGTTCAATGAGCAGTTCTTC. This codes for CASSTQLAGGFNEQFF.

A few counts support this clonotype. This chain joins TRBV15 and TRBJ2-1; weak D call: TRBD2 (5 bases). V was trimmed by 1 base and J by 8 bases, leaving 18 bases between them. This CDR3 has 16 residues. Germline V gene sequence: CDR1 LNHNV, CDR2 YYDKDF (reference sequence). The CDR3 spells CATSRGLLRVGDEQFF. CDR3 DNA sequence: TGTGCCACCAGCAGAGGTCTACTGAGGGTTGGGGATGAGCAGTTCTTC. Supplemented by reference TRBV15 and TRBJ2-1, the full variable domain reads DAMVIQNPRYQVTQFGKPVTLSCSQTLNHNVMYWYQQKSSQAPKLLFHYYDKDFNNEADTPDNFQSRRPNTSFCFLDIRSPGLGDTAMYLCATSRGLLRVGDEQFFGPGTRLTVL.

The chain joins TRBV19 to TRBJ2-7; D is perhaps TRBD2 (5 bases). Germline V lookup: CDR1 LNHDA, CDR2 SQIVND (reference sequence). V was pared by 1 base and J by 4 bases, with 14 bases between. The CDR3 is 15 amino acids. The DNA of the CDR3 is TGTGCCAGTAGTATAGCAGCGGACCACGGGTACGAGCAGTACTTC. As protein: CASSIAADHGYEQYF.

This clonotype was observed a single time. This CDR3 is CASRWTGFTEAFF. The CDR3 nucleotides read TGTGCCAGCAGGTGGACAGGGTTCACTGAAGCTTTCTTT. The rearrangement joins TRBV6-2 or TRBV6-3 to TRBJ1-1; 8 nucleotides agree with TRBD1. CDR1 is MNHEY and CDR2 is SVGEGT in the germline V gene. The CDR3 loop spans 13 amino acids. V gave up 6 bases and J gave up 4 bases; unmatched junction bases: 4.

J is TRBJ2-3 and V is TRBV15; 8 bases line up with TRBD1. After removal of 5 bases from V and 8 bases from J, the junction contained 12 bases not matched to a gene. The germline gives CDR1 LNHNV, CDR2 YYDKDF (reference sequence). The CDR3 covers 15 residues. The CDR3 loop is CATSGRQGKVGTQYF. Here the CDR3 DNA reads TGTGCCACCAGCGGTCGACAGGGGAAAGTAGGTACGCAGTATTTT. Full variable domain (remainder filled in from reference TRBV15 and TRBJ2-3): DAMVIQNPRYQVTQFGKPVTLSCSQTLNHNVMYWYQQKSSQAPKLLFHYYDKDFNNEADTPDNFQSRRPNTSFCFLDIRSPGLGDTAMYLCATSGRQGKVGTQYFGPGTRLTVL.

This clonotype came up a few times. This CDR3 reads CASRESAMETQYF. The CDR3 DNA reads TGTGCCAGCAGGGAGTCCGCAATGGAGACCCAGTACTTC. The V gene is TRBV28, the J gene TRBJ2-5; D call uncertain. Trimming cost V 6 bases and J 5 bases, with 13 bases left between them. This CDR3 is built from 13 residues. Germline CDR1 is MDHEN and CDR2 is SYDVKM.

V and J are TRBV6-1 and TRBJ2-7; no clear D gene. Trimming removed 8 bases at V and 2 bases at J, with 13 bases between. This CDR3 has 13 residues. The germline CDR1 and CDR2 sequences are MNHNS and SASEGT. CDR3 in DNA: TGTGCCAGCGTATCCCTTACTCCCTACGAGCAGTACTTC. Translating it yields CASVSLTPYEQYF.

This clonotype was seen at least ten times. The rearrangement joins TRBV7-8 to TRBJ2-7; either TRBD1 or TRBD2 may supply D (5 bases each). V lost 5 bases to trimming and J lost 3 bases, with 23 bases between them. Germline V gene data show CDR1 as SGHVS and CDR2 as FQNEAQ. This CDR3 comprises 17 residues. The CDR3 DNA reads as TGTGCCAGCAGCCCTACCCGGGGCCGCCTATTAGGCTACGAGCAGTACTTC. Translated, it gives CASSPTRGRLLGYEQYF.

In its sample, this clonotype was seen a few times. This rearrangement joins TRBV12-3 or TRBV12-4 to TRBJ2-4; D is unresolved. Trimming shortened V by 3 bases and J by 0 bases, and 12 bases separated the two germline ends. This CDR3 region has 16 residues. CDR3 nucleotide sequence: TGTGCCAGCAGTTTTCTCGTGAGTTCAGCCAAAAACATTCAGTACTTC. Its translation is CASSFLVSSAKNIQYF.

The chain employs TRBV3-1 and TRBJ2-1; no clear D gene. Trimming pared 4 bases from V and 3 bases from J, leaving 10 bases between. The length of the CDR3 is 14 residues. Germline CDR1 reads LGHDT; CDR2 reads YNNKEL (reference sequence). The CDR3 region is CASSPRLDYNEQFF. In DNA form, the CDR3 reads TGTGCCAGCAGCCCCCGCCTGGACTACAATGAGCAGTTCTTC.

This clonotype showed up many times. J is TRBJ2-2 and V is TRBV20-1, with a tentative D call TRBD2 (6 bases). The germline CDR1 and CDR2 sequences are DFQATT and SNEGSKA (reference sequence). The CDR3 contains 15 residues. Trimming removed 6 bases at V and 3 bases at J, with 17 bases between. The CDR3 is CSALPVEGYTGELFF. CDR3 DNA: TGCAGTGCGCTCCCTGTGGAGGGGTACACCGGGGAGCTGTTTTTT.

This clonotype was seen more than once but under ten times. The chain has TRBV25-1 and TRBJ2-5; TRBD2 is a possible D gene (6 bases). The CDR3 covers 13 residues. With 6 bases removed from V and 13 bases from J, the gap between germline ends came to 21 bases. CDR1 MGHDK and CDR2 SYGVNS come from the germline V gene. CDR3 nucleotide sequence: TGTGCCAGCAGCCTTTTGGATCGGGACTTCCTGTACTTC. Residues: CASSLLDRDFLYF.

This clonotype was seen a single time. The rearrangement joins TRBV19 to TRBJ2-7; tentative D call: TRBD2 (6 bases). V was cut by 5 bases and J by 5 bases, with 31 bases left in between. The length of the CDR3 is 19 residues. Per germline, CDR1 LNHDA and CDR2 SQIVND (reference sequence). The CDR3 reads CASSSSDVLGGARRDEQYF. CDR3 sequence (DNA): TGTGCCAGTAGTTCTTCGGACGTTTTAGGCGGGGCACGTCGGGACGAGCAGTACTTC.

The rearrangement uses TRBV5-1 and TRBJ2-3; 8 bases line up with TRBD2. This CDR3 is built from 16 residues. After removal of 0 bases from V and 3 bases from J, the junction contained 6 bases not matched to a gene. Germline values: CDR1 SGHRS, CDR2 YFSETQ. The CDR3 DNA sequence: TGCGCCAGCAGCTTGGAGCTTAGCGGGACTACAGATACGCAGTATTTT. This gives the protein CASSLELSGTTDTQYF. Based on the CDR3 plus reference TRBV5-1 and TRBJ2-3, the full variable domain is KAGVTQTPRYLIKTRGQQVTLSCSPISGHRSVSWYQQTPGQGLQFLFEYFSETQRNKGNFPGRFSGRQFSNSRSEMNVSTLELGDSALYLCASSLELSGTTDTQYFGPGTRLTVL.

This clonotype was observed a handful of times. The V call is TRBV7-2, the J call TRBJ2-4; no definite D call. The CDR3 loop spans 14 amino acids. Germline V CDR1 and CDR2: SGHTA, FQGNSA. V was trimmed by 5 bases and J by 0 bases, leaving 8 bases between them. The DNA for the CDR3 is TGTGCCAGCAGCCCTTTACTAGCCAAAAACATTCAGTACTTC. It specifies CASSPLLAKNIQYF.

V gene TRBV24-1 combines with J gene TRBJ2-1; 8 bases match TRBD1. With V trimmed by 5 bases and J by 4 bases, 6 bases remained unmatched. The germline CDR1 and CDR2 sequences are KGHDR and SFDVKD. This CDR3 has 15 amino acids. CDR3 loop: CATSVGTGNYNEQFF. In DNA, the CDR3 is TGTGCCACCAGTGTGGGGACAGGCAATTACAATGAGCAGTTCTTC.

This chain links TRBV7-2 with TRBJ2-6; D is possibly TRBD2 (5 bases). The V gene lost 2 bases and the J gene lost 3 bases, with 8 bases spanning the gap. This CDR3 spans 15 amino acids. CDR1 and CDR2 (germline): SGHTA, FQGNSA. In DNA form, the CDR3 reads TGTGCCAGCAGCTTATGGGGAGTTGGGGCCAACGTCCTGACTTTC. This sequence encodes CASSLWGVGANVLTF.

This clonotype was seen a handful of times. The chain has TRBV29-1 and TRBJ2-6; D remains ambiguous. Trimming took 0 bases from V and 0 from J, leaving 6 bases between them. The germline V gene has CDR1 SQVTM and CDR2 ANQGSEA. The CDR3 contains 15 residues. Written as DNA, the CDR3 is TGCAGCGTTGAAGACAGAATCTCTGGGGCCAACGTCCTGACTTTC. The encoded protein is CSVEDRISGANVLTF.

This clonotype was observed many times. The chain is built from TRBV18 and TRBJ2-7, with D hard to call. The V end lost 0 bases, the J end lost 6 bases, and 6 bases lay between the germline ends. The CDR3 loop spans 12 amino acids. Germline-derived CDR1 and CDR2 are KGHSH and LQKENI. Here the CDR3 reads CASSPPMSEQYF. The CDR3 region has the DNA TGTGCCAGCTCACCACCAATGAGCGAGCAGTACTTC.

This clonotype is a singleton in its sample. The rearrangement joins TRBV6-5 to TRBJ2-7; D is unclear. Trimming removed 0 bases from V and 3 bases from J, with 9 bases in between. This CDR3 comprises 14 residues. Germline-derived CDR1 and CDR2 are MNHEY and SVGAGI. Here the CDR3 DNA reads TGTGCCAGCAGTTACTCCGGGCATAGCTACGAGCAGTACTTC. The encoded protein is CASSYSGHSYEQYF.

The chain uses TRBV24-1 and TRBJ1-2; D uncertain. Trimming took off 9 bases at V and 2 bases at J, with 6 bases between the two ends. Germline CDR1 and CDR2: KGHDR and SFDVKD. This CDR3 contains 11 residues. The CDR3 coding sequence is TGTGCCACCGGGAACAACTATGGCTACACCTTC. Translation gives CATGNNYGYTF.

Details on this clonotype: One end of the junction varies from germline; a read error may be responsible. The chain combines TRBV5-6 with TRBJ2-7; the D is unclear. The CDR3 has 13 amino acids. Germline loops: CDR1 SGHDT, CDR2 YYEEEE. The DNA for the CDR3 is TGTACCAGCAGCTTTTTTAGATCCTACGAGCAGTACTTC. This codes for CTSSFFRSYEQYF. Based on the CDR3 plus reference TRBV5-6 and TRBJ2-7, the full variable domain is DAGVTQSPTHLIKTRGQQVTLRCSPKSGHDTVSWYQQALGQGPQFIFQYYEEEERQRGNFPDRFSGHQFPNYSSELNVNALLLGDSALYLCTSSFFRSYEQYFGPGTRLTVT.

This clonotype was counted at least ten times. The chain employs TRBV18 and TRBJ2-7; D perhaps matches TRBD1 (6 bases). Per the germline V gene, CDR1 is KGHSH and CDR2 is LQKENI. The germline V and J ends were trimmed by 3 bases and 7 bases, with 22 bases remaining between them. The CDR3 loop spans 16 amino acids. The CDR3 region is CASSPFQGKGMMEQYF. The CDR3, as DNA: TGTGCCAGCTCACCTTTTCAGGGGAAGGGGATGATGGAGCAGTACTTC. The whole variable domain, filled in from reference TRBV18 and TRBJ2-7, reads NAGVMQNPRHLVRRRGQEARLRCSPMKGHSHVYWYRQLPEEGLKFMVYLQKENIIDESGMPKERFSAEFPKEGPSILRIQQVVRGDSAAYFCASSPFQGKGMMEQYFGPGTRLTVT.

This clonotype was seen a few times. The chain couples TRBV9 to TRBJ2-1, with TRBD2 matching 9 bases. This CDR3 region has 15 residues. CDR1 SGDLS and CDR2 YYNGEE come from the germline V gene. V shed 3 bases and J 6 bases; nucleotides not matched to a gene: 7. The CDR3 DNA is TGTGCCAGCAGCGCCGGGACTAGCCCTTTCAATGAGCAGTTCTTC. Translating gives CASSAGTSPFNEQFF.